The 7 T cell receptor beta chains in this list originate from one sample, sequenced in a study of blood T cell repertoires in COVID-19. This table comes from immunoSEQ multiplex PCR, and its TCRdb copy is limited to in-frame clones, with some not included. The sample has approximately 230,000 clones; less than 85% are singletons. The sequencing input was peripheral blood. These receptors were collected from an elderly woman with active or convalescent COVID-19.

The chain employs TRBV5-1 and TRBJ2-7, with D possibly being TRBD1 (6 bases). Trimming pared 0 bases from V and 6 bases from J, leaving 19 bases between. CDR3 length: 16 residues. Germline V gene data show CDR1 as SGHRS and CDR2 as YFSETQ. For the CDR3, the DNA is TGCGCCAGCAGCTTGGGCGGCGCAGGGGCCTGGGTCGAGCAGTACTTC. Translation gives CASSLGGAGAWVEQYF.

The chain combines TRBV30 with TRBJ2-2; D gene unclear. Germline lookup yields CDR1 GTSNPN and CDR2 SVGIG (reference sequence). V was trimmed by 0 bases and J by 1 base, leaving 15 bases between them. The CDR3 runs to 17 residues. As DNA, the CDR3 is TGTGCCTGGAGTGTCGGTACCCGAAACTTGAACACCGGGGAGCTGTTTTTT. Translated: CAWSVGTRNLNTGELFF.

V usage is TRBV27 and J usage is TRBJ1-3, with no clear D. Trimming pared 5 bases from V and 0 bases from J, leaving 14 bases between. Germline assignment: CDR1 MNHEY and CDR2 SMNVEV (reference sequence). CDR3 length: 16 residues. The CDR3 bases are TGTGCCAGCAGTCCGACAAAATTAATCTCTGGAAACACCATATATTTT. It codes for CASSPTKLISGNTIYF.

V is TRBV30 and J is TRBJ2-7, with TRBD2 matching 7 bases. V was clipped by 0 bases and J by 9 bases; unmatched bases: 11. The CDR3 has 14 amino acids. Per germline, CDR1 GTSNPN and CDR2 SVGIG (reference sequence). The CDR3 sequence: CAWSVSSGGLWQYF. The CDR3 DNA sequence: TGTGCCTGGAGTGTGTCTAGCGGTGGCCTTTGGCAGTACTTC. Based on the CDR3 plus reference TRBV30 and TRBJ2-7, the full variable domain is SQTIHQWPATLVQPVGSPLSLECTVEGTSNPNLYWYRQAAGRGLQLLFYSVGIGQISSEVPQNLSASRPQDRQFILSSKKLLLSDSGFYLCAWSVSSGGLWQYFGPGTRLTVT.

The gene calls are TRBV15 and TRBJ2-3, with 10 bases that match TRBD1. Germline V gene data show CDR1 as LNHNV and CDR2 as YYDKDF (reference sequence). The CDR3 consists of 13 residues. After removal of 4 bases from V and 8 bases from J, the junction contained 3 bases not matched to a gene. CDR3 DNA sequence: TGTGCCACCAGCATGGACAGGGGGGGTACGCAGTATTTT. The encoded protein is CATSMDRGGTQYF. Supplemented by reference TRBV15 and TRBJ2-3, the full variable domain reads DAMVIQNPRYQVTQFGKPVTLSCSQTLNHNVMYWYQQKSSQAPKLLFHYYDKDFNNEADTPDNFQSRRPNTSFCFLDIRSPGLGDTAMYLCATSMDRGGTQYFGPGTRLTVL.

This clone came up a few times. In DNA form, the CDR3 reads TGTGCCAGCAGTCGCTCAGGGGGCCTTAACTATGGCTACACCTTC. Its protein is CASSRSGGLNYGYTF. The V gene is TRBV6-5, the J gene TRBJ1-2; 8 bases align to TRBD1. V was clipped by 5 bases and J by 1 base; unmatched bases: 6. Germline CDR1 and CDR2: MNHEY and SVGAGI. The CDR3 has 15 amino acids.

The chain is built from TRBV7-6 and TRBJ2-7; TRBD2 matches 7 bases. Losses at the gene ends were 5 bases for V and 7 bases for J; bases not matched to a gene: 14. Germline V CDR1 and CDR2: SGHVS, FNYEAQ. The CDR3 contains 15 residues. The CDR3 loop is CASSLTGGKGSEQYF. DNA of the CDR3: TGTGCCAGCAGCCTTACCGGGGGGAAGGGATCGGAGCAGTACTTC.